The clone carrying this T cell receptor (beta chain) has a single count. Per sorted-subset replicate PCR, input was approximately 0.2 ug DNA, representing roughly 29,000 T cell genomes. The assay was immunoSEQ multiplex PCR, and TCRdb's table has in-frame clones only and misses some. The profile shows roughly 320,000 clones, around 86% of them singletons. The entry originates in a study of shared clonotypes between healthy human individuals. Study in general: In total, the donors were two women and a few men aged 18 to 49.

Pooled CD45RO+ cells and CCR7-negative CD45RA+ TemRA cells made up CD8 memory. Sequenced material: memory CD8+ T cells sorted from blood. The sample's subset: CD45RO+ cells pooled with CCR7-negative TemRA cells. The receptor was isolated from a man aged 18 to 29 in good health.

The DNA of the CDR3 is TGCGCCAGCACTCTACAGGGAGGCACCTACAATGAGCAGTTCTTC. Translating it yields CASTLQGGTYNEQFF. V is TRBV5-1 and J is TRBJ2-1; D may match TRBD1 or TRBD2 (6 bases each). The CDR3 contains 15 residues. V lost 6 bases to trimming and J lost 2 bases, with 15 bases between them. The germline CDR1 and CDR2 sequences are SGHRS and YFSETQ.